These T cell receptor beta chains were read from a single sample in a study of graft-versus-host responses after intestinal transplantation. Sequenced by immunoSEQ multiplex PCR; TCRdb stores in-frame clones only, minus some. Seen here are over 9,500 clones, around 84% observed once, and the top ten hold about 8.6%. This specimen consisted of PBMCs, obtained almost 310 days after intestinal transplant. These receptors were obtained from a human patient who received an intestinal transplant, so some T cells may come from the graft donor. Both conserved end residues are part of each CDR3. The order of the fields is V gene, J gene, clone size, D gene, CDR3 DNA, CDR3 protein. A D gene is named only where the DNA matches it firmly. Expanded clones are given a class, and other clones once, few, many or no size at all.

TRBV19	TRBJ1-2	.	.	TGTGCCAGTAGTATGAATCACTATGGCTACACCTTC	CASSMNHYGYTF
TRBV27	TRBJ1-6	.	.	TGTGCCAGCAGTTTAGCGGGTTTACGGAATTCACCCCTCCACTTT	CASSLAGLRNSPLHF
TRBV2	TRBJ1-3	.	.	TGTGCCAGCAGTGAAAGGGGCGCGGGATCTGGAAACACCATATATTTT	CASSERGAGSGNTIYF
TRBV6-1	TRBJ1-2	.	.	TGTGCCAGCAGTGAAGCCATCATTCAGAGCTATGGCTACACCTTC	CASSEAIIQSYGYTF
TRBV5-4	TRBJ2-7	few	TRBD1	TGTGCCAGCAGCCCAACAGGGGTCGAGCAGTACTTC	CASSPTGVEQYF
TRBV9	TRBJ2-7	.	TRBD2	TGTGCCAGCAGCCCCACTCGGGGGGGGGTAGGGCAATACGAGCAGTACTTC	CASSPTRGGVGQYEQYF
TRBV5-1	TRBJ1-6	.	TRBD1	TGCGCCAGCAGCTTCAATCCTTCCGGACAGGGAAGAAGATCACCCCTCCACTTT	CASSFNPSGQGRRSPLHF
TRBV6-4	TRBJ2-1	.	TRBD1	TGTGCCAGCAGTGACGGGACAGGGGGCAATGAGCAGTTCTTC	CASSDGTGGNEQFF
TRBV6-5	TRBJ2-5	once	.	TGTGCCAGCAGTTACTCGGGGGCGGGGGTGACCCAGTACTTC	CASSYSGAGVTQYF
TRBV28	TRBJ2-5	.	TRBD2	TGTGCCAGCAGTTCAAACAGCGGGAGGGTCCAAGAGACCCAGTACTTC	CASSSNSGRVQETQYF
TRBV4-3	TRBJ1-1	.	.	TGCGCCAGCAGCCAAGTGAGGGCGGCTGAAGCTTTCTTT	CASSQVRAAEAFF
TRBV5-1	TRBJ2-5	.	.	TGCGCCAGCCGTGGACAGCTCCAAGAGACCCAGTACTTC	CASRGQLQETQYF
TRBV5-6	TRBJ2-1	.	.	TGTGCCAGCAGCTTTAGCCCGTACAATGAGCAGTTCTTC	CASSFSPYNEQFF
TRBV6-5	TRBJ1-1	.	TRBD1	TGTGCCAGCAGTTACAGGGGGCAGACTGAAGCTTTCTTT	CASSYRGQTEAFF
TRBV4-3	TRBJ2-3	.	.	TGCGCCAGCAGCCAAGATGGGAAGCGGAGCACAGATACGCAGTATTTT	CASSQDGKRSTDTQYF
TRBV28	TRBJ2-3	.	.	TGTGCCAGCAGTTTGCCCCGGCCAGAATCACCCTACACAGATACGCAGTATTTT	CASSLPRPESPYTDTQYF
TRBV4-2	TRBJ1-6	.	.	TGTGCCAGCAGCCAAGAGGGGGCAGGTAGAGGGTATAATTCACCCCTCCACTTT	CASSQEGAGRGYNSPLHF
TRBV19	TRBJ2-1	.	.	TGTGCCAGCGAACGGGAACAGGGAGGCAATGAGCAGTTCTTC	CASEREQGGNEQFF
TRBV25-1	TRBJ1-4	.	TRBD1	TGTGCCAGCAGTGACGGACAGGGGAGTGAAAAACTGTTTTTT	CASSDGQGSEKLFF
TRBV23-1	TRBJ1-5	.	.	TGCGCCAGCAGACCTGGACTGAGCAATCAGCCCCAGCATTTT	CASRPGLSNQPQHF
TRBV5-1	TRBJ2-2	.	TRBD2	TGCGCCAGCAGCTTGCCGGGGGGTTACACCGGGGAGCTGTTTTTT	CASSLPGGYTGELFF
TRBV5-1	TRBJ2-3	.	TRBD2	TGCGCCAGCAGCTTGGTCGGGAGGGCCCTCACAGATACGCAGTATTTT	CASSLVGRALTDTQYF
TRBV5-5	TRBJ1-2	.	.	TGTGCCAGCAGCTCAGCCGTGAAGAACTATGGCTACACCTTC	CASSSAVKNYGYTF
TRBV4-3	TRBJ1-1	.	.	TGCGCCAGCAGCCAAGCTTGGGACGGCTTTATTGGTGCTTTCTTT	CASSQAWDGFIGAFF
TRBV11-2	TRBJ2-7	.	TRBD1	TGTGCCAGCAGCTTCCCCGGGACAGGGTTTGGCGAGCAGTACTTC	CASSFPGTGFGEQYF
TRBV28	TRBJ1-2	.	TRBD1	TGTGCCAGCAGTATGGTTTCCGGGACAGGTACTTATGGCTACACCTTC	CASSMVSGTGTYGYTF
TRBV15	TRBJ2-2	few	TRBD1	TGTGCCACCAGAAGACAGGGGGCAACCGGGGAGCTGTTTTTT	CATRRQGATGELFF
TRBV18	TRBJ2-7	once	TRBD1	TGTGCCAGCTCAGAGGGAACAGGGGGCGCGGACGAGCAGTACTTC	CASSEGTGGADEQYF
TRBV29-1	TRBJ1-2	few	TRBD1	TGCAGCGTTACAGGGGACCTGAACTATGGCTACACCTTC	CSVTGDLNYGYTF
TRBV4-2	TRBJ2-7	.	TRBD2	TGTGCCAGCAGCCGGACTAGCTCCGAGCAGTACTTC	CASSRTSSEQYF
TRBV7-9	TRBJ1-1	few	.	TGTGCCAGCAGCTTCGGTTTTGAAGCTTTCTTT	CASSFGFEAFF
TRBV11-1	TRBJ2-3	.	.	TGTGCCAGCAGCTTTGAAGCAGGGTGGTCAGATACGCAGTATTTT	CASSFEAGWSDTQYF
TRBV10-3	TRBJ2-1	.	TRBD2	TGTGCCATTAGTTTAGCGGGAGGGCCGATCAATGAGCAGTTCTTC	CAISLAGGPINEQFF
TRBV28	TRBJ1-5	.	.	TGTGCCAGCAGTTTAAACCGGTACAATCAGCCCCAGCATTTT	CASSLNRYNQPQHF
TRBV9	TRBJ2-1	once	TRBD2	TGTGCCAGCAGCCCTGGGACTAGCGGGAGCTCCTACAATGAGCAGTTCTTC	CASSPGTSGSSYNEQFF
TRBV9	TRBJ2-1	.	TRBD2	TGTGCCAGCAGCGGAGAGACTAGCAGCAATGAGCAGTTCTTC	CASSGETSSNEQFF
TRBV28	TRBJ1-1	.	.	TGTGCCACCAAGTTACGGGGAGGTGAAGCTTTCTTT	CATKLRGGEAFF
TRBV2	TRBJ1-1	few	.	TGTGCCAGCAGTGAGTCGGGACGGCCTTTAGAAGCTTTCTTT	CASSESGRPLEAFF
TRBV19	TRBJ1-1	.	TRBD1	TGTGCCAGTACCGACAGGGGCAAAACCACTGAAGCTTTCTTT	CASTDRGKTTEAFF
TRBV29-1	TRBJ1-4	.	.	TGCAGCGTTGCGATCGGCAGGGCTTCCGAAAAACTGTTTTTT	CSVAIGRASEKLFF
TRBV27	TRBJ2-6	.	.	TGTGCCAGCAGTTTAACAGTCTCTGGGGCCAACGTCCTGACTTTC	CASSLTVSGANVLTF
TRBV5-1	TRBJ2-7	once	.	TGCGCCAGCAGCTTCGTGCGGGGGCCAGCGACCTACGAGCAGTACTTC	CASSFVRGPATYEQYF